The rows below give T cell receptor beta chains drawn from one sample of a study of control samples from healthy donors and cancer patients. Some clones are missing from TCRdb's copy, which holds only in-frame ones; the method was immunoSEQ multiplex PCR. The table lists about 160,000 clones, 93% of them singletons, with 4.5% to 6% in the top ten. The sequencing sample was made of blood. The receptors were sampled from a man aged 18 to 29 in good health. CDR3s include the opening cysteine and the closing phenylalanine or tryptophan. D genes are given only for firm matches. Some rows have no size entry. The others give once, few or many, or a class for an expanded clone.

j_call: TRBJ2-1; clone_size: NA; d_call: TRBD2; v_call: TRBV13; cdr3_nt: TGTGCCAGCAGCGCTGGGGAGCGGGATCAGCAGTTCTTC; cdr3_aa: CASSAGERDQQFF
j_call: TRBJ1-1; clone_size: NA; d_call: NA; v_call: TRBV5-1; cdr3_nt: TGCGCCAGCAGCTTTACAGGGAACACTGAAGCTTTCTTT; cdr3_aa: CASSFTGNTEAFF
j_call: TRBJ1-5; clone_size: once; d_call: NA; v_call: TRBV6-6; cdr3_nt: TGTGCCAGCAGTTACTCTGGACAGAGCAATCAGCCCCAGCATTTT; cdr3_aa: CASSYSGQSNQPQHF
j_call: TRBJ2-1; clone_size: NA; d_call: NA; v_call: TRBV7-2; cdr3_nt: TGTGCCAGCAGCTTAGGGGGGTACCACAATGAGCAGTTCTTC; cdr3_aa: CASSLGGYHNEQFF
j_call: TRBJ1-4; clone_size: NA; d_call: NA; v_call: TRBV27; cdr3_nt: TGTGCCAGCAGTCCAGGGGCGACTAATGAAAAACTGTTTTTT; cdr3_aa: CASSPGATNEKLFF
j_call: TRBJ1-3; clone_size: NA; d_call: NA; v_call: TRBV5-4; cdr3_nt: TGTGCCAGCAGCTGGGGACCGGGAGGAAACACCATATATTTT; cdr3_aa: CASSWGPGGNTIYF
j_call: TRBJ1-5; clone_size: NA; d_call: NA; v_call: TRBV12-3/TRBV12-4; cdr3_nt: TGTGCCAGCAGTTTTTTGAGCAATCAGCCCCAGCATTTT; cdr3_aa: CASSFLSNQPQHF
j_call: TRBJ2-1; clone_size: NA; d_call: NA; v_call: TRBV27; cdr3_nt: TGTGCCAGCAGTTTAAGCCCGGTTGGTGAGCAGTTCTTC; cdr3_aa: CASSLSPVGEQFF
j_call: TRBJ2-7; clone_size: NA; d_call: NA; v_call: TRBV12-3/TRBV12-4; cdr3_nt: TGTGCCAGCAGTCTTAGCAGGGAGGCCGAGCAGTACTTC; cdr3_aa: CASSLSREAEQYF
j_call: TRBJ2-7; clone_size: NA; d_call: NA; v_call: TRBV2; cdr3_nt: TGTGCCAGCAGTGAAGCAGGAGGGACCCGCTACGAGCAGTACTTC; cdr3_aa: CASSEAGGTRYEQYF
j_call: TRBJ2-7; clone_size: NA; d_call: NA; v_call: TRBV27; cdr3_nt: TGTGCCAGCAGAGCCGGGACATTCTACGAGCAGTACTTC; cdr3_aa: CASRAGTFYEQYF
j_call: TRBJ1-1; clone_size: NA; d_call: NA; v_call: TRBV12-3/TRBV12-4; cdr3_nt: TGTGCCAGCGTGGTGAGGGCTGGCACTGAAGCTTTCTTT; cdr3_aa: CASVVRAGTEAFF
j_call: TRBJ2-7; clone_size: NA; d_call: NA; v_call: TRBV7-9; cdr3_nt: TGTGCCAGCACCGGGGGTGTGTACGAGCAGTACTTC; cdr3_aa: CASTGGVYEQYF
j_call: TRBJ1-1; clone_size: NA; d_call: NA; v_call: TRBV25-1; cdr3_nt: TGTGCCAGCAGAGAAGGGGTGAACACTGAAGCTTTCTTT; cdr3_aa: CASREGVNTEAFF
j_call: TRBJ1-2; clone_size: NA; d_call: NA; v_call: TRBV27; cdr3_nt: TGTGCCAGCAGTTTATATTCCGGAGGCTACTATGGCTACACCTTC; cdr3_aa: CASSLYSGGYYGYTF
j_call: TRBJ2-7; clone_size: once; d_call: NA; v_call: TRBV9; cdr3_nt: TGTGCCAGCAGCGTCGACTCTCCGTCCTACGAGCAGTACTTC; cdr3_aa: CASSVDSPSYEQYF
j_call: TRBJ2-6; clone_size: NA; d_call: NA; v_call: TRBV6-5; cdr3_nt: TGTGCCAGCAGTTACCTTGCCCAACGTCCTGACTTCCTGACTTTC; cdr3_aa: CASSYLAQRPDFLTF
j_call: TRBJ2-3; clone_size: NA; d_call: NA; v_call: TRBV19; cdr3_nt: TGTGCCAGTAGTATATCTAGCAGCCACACAGATACGCAGTATTTT; cdr3_aa: CASSISSSHTDTQYF
j_call: TRBJ1-1; clone_size: NA; d_call: TRBD1; v_call: TRBV2; cdr3_nt: TGTGCCAGCAGTGGGACAGGGTTTGATGAAGCTTTCTTT; cdr3_aa: CASSGTGFDEAFF
j_call: TRBJ2-3; clone_size: NA; d_call: NA; v_call: TRBV10-1; cdr3_nt: TGCGCCAGCAGTGAGTCCGAGGGGGGCAGCGTAGATACGCAGTATTTT; cdr3_aa: CASSESEGGSVDTQYF
j_call: TRBJ1-5; clone_size: NA; d_call: NA; v_call: TRBV27; cdr3_nt: TGTGCCAGCAGTTTATTTTGGAGTGAGCCCCAGCATTTT; cdr3_aa: CASSLFWSEPQHF
j_call: TRBJ1-5; clone_size: NA; d_call: NA; v_call: TRBV19; cdr3_nt: TGTGCCAGTCTAGGACAAGCAAATCAGCCCCAGCATTTT; cdr3_aa: CASLGQANQPQHF
j_call: TRBJ2-1; clone_size: NA; d_call: TRBD2; v_call: TRBV7-8; cdr3_nt: TGTGCCAGCAGCTTAGGTCTGGGACTAGCGGGAGGGTTAGAGTACTATAACAATGAGCAGTTCTTC; cdr3_aa: CASSLGLGLAGGLEYYNNEQFF
j_call: TRBJ1-5; clone_size: NA; d_call: NA; v_call: TRBV28; cdr3_nt: TGTGCCAGCAGTTTAGTCGGTCAGCCCCAGCATTTT; cdr3_aa: CASSLVGQPQHF
j_call: TRBJ1-6; clone_size: NA; d_call: NA; v_call: TRBV5-8; cdr3_nt: TGTGCCAGCAGCTGGGGGGAGTCTTCACCCCTCCACTTT; cdr3_aa: CASSWGESSPLHF
j_call: TRBJ2-7; clone_size: NA; d_call: NA; v_call: TRBV30; cdr3_nt: TGTGCCTGGACCGGGGGATTCGCCTACGAGCAGTACTTC; cdr3_aa: CAWTGGFAYEQYF
j_call: TRBJ2-3; clone_size: NA; d_call: TRBD2; v_call: TRBV5-1; cdr3_nt: TGCGCCAGTAGCGGGGACAGCACAGATACGCAGTATTTT; cdr3_aa: CASSGDSTDTQYF
j_call: TRBJ2-7; clone_size: NA; d_call: TRBD2; v_call: TRBV28; cdr3_nt: TGTGCCAGCAGTTTAATCCTCCGACTAGCGGGAGGCGAGCAGTACTTC; cdr3_aa: CASSLILRLAGGEQYF
j_call: TRBJ2-1; clone_size: NA; d_call: TRBD2; v_call: TRBV6-2/TRBV6-3; cdr3_nt: TGTGCCAGCAGTTACGGGAGTCTAGCGGGCTACAATGAGCAGTTCTTC; cdr3_aa: CASSYGSLAGYNEQFF
j_call: TRBJ2-3; clone_size: NA; d_call: NA; v_call: TRBV19; cdr3_nt: TGTGCCAGTAGTATAGGGCAGATCACAGATACGCAGTATTTT; cdr3_aa: CASSIGQITDTQYF
j_call: TRBJ1-1; clone_size: NA; d_call: NA; v_call: TRBV2; cdr3_nt: TGTGCCAGCAGGCGTGTGGGCAGGGTGGGTATAGCTTTCTTT; cdr3_aa: CASRRVGRVGIAFF
j_call: TRBJ1-4; clone_size: NA; d_call: NA; v_call: TRBV29-1; cdr3_nt: TGCAGCGTGAGGGTAACAGAAAAACTGTTTTTT; cdr3_aa: CSVRVTEKLFF
j_call: TRBJ2-7; clone_size: NA; d_call: TRBD1; v_call: TRBV7-3; cdr3_nt: TGTGCCAGCAGCCCACAGGGGGATTCCTACGAGCAGTACTTC; cdr3_aa: CASSPQGDSYEQYF
j_call: TRBJ2-6; clone_size: NA; d_call: NA; v_call: TRBV19; cdr3_nt: TGTGCCACGGCACGGACTCAATCTGGGGCCAACGTCCTGACTTTC; cdr3_aa: CATARTQSGANVLTF
j_call: TRBJ1-5; clone_size: NA; d_call: NA; v_call: TRBV4-1; cdr3_nt: TGCGCCAGCAGCCGAGGTTCGGGGTCGGAACAGCCCCAGCATTTT; cdr3_aa: CASSRGSGSEQPQHF
j_call: TRBJ1-3; clone_size: NA; d_call: TRBD1; v_call: TRBV30; cdr3_nt: TGTGCCTTGCAGGGGGCTGGTGGAAACACCATATATTTT; cdr3_aa: CALQGAGGNTIYF
j_call: TRBJ2-5; clone_size: NA; d_call: NA; v_call: TRBV20-1; cdr3_nt: TGCAGTTCCGAAGATGGAGAGACCCAGTACTTC; cdr3_aa: CSSEDGETQYF
j_call: TRBJ1-5; clone_size: NA; d_call: TRBD1; v_call: TRBV6-2/TRBV6-3; cdr3_nt: TGTGCCAGCAGTCGAGACAGGGAAGTACAGCCCCAGCATTTT; cdr3_aa: CASSRDREVQPQHF
j_call: TRBJ1-6; clone_size: once; d_call: NA; v_call: TRBV19; cdr3_nt: TGTGCCAGTACTAAAGGTGGCCAGGGCGAGGCTAATTCACCCCTCCACTTT; cdr3_aa: CASTKGGQGEANSPLHF
j_call: TRBJ1-6; clone_size: NA; d_call: NA; v_call: TRBV2; cdr3_nt: TGTGCCAGCTATCGGATGGCCTCGGGGTCACCCCTCCACTTT; cdr3_aa: CASYRMASGSPLHF
j_call: TRBJ2-7; clone_size: NA; d_call: NA; v_call: TRBV11-2; cdr3_nt: TGTGCCAGCAGCTTAAGGCTAGCTGCGCAGTACTTC; cdr3_aa: CASSLRLAAQYF
j_call: TRBJ2-1; clone_size: NA; d_call: NA; v_call: TRBV27; cdr3_nt: TGTGCCAGCAAGGGCGAGGATCTCAATGAGCAGTTCTTC; cdr3_aa: CASKGEDLNEQFF
j_call: TRBJ2-3; clone_size: once; d_call: NA; v_call: TRBV27; cdr3_nt: TGTGCCAGCAGTTCCCGACTAGGCACAGATACGCAGTATTTT; cdr3_aa: CASSSRLGTDTQYF
j_call: TRBJ1-2; clone_size: NA; d_call: NA; v_call: TRBV6-4; cdr3_nt: TGTGCCAGCAGTGCCTCAGGGTTCGGTGGCTACACCTTC; cdr3_aa: CASSASGFGGYTF
j_call: TRBJ2-1; clone_size: NA; d_call: NA; v_call: TRBV6-9; cdr3_nt: TGTGCCAGCAGTTCCCTGCGGGGACTCACGGAGAAGGATGAGCAGTTCTTC; cdr3_aa: CASSSLRGLTEKDEQFF
j_call: TRBJ1-1; clone_size: NA; d_call: NA; v_call: TRBV9; cdr3_nt: TGTGCCAGCAGCGTAAAGAGGCGAATAAAAAAAGCTTTCTTT; cdr3_aa: CASSVKRRIKKAFF
j_call: TRBJ1-2; clone_size: NA; d_call: NA; v_call: TRBV9; cdr3_nt: TGTGCCAGCAGCGTAGGCATCTCTAACTATGGCTACACCTTC; cdr3_aa: CASSVGISNYGYTF
j_call: TRBJ1-6; clone_size: NA; d_call: NA; v_call: TRBV7-2; cdr3_nt: TGTGCCAGCAGCTCGCGAGGGGGGTTTAGTTCACCCCTCCACTTT; cdr3_aa: CASSSRGGFSSPLHF
j_call: TRBJ2-3; clone_size: NA; d_call: TRBD2; v_call: TRBV9; cdr3_nt: TGTGCCAGCAGCGGTCGGACTAGCGGGAGGCATCTCACAGATACGCAGTATTTT; cdr3_aa: CASSGRTSGRHLTDTQYF
j_call: TRBJ2-1; clone_size: NA; d_call: NA; v_call: TRBV28; cdr3_nt: TGTGCCAGCAGTTTTCAGGGATACGACAGGAACAATGAGCAGTTCTTC; cdr3_aa: CASSFQGYDRNNEQFF
j_call: TRBJ2-3; clone_size: NA; d_call: TRBD2; v_call: TRBV5-1; cdr3_nt: TGCGCCAGCAGAACTGGACTAGCGGGAACATACACAGATACGCAGTATTTT; cdr3_aa: CASRTGLAGTYTDTQYF
j_call: TRBJ1-2; clone_size: NA; d_call: NA; v_call: TRBV5-1; cdr3_nt: TGCGCCAGCAGCCAACCCCCCCCAGGGACCGGCTTCTATGGCTACACCTTC; cdr3_aa: CASSQPPPGTGFYGYTF